These T cell receptor beta chains were read from a single sample in a study of blood T cell repertoires in COVID-19. The table came from immunoSEQ multiplex PCR; TCRdb's copy has only in-frame clones and leaves some out. This sample has hundreds of thousands of clones; about 82% occur once, and the top ten carry roughly 4.6%. Sequenced sample: peripheral blood. The receptors shown here come from a man between 50 and 59 years old with active or convalescent COVID-19. CDR3s include the opening cysteine and the closing phenylalanine or tryptophan. The D gene is left open where the match is weak. The size field is filled for only some rows; it gives once, few, many or a size class.

D	size	V	J	DNA	CDR3
-	many	TRBV29-1	TRBJ2-2	TGCAGCGTTGAAGATCGGGGTAGCGAGAACACCGGGGAGCTGTTTTTT	CSVEDRGSENTGELFF
-	-	TRBV2	TRBJ1-1	TGTGCCAGCAGTGAAGGGTTAGCAGCCGGGACTGAAGCTTTCTTT	CASSEGLAAGTEAFF
-	-	TRBV5-1	TRBJ2-3	TGCGCCAGCATCCAGGGGGCGGCGGGAGTAGGAGATACGCAGTATTTT	CASIQGAAGVGDTQYF
TRBD1	-	TRBV19	TRBJ1-5	TGTGCCAGTATGGACAGGGGGTATAGCAATCAGCCCCAGCATTTT	CASMDRGYSNQPQHF
TRBD1	-	TRBV18	TRBJ1-1	TGTGCCAGCTATCGGGACAGGGGGCATGACACTGAAGCTTTCTTT	CASYRDRGHDTEAFF
TRBD1	-	TRBV18	TRBJ2-6	TGTGCCAGCTCACCGGACAGGGGAACCCGCTCTGGGGCCAACGTCCTGACTTTC	CASSPDRGTRSGANVLTF
TRBD2	-	TRBV12-5	TRBJ2-3	TGTGCTAGTGGTTCTGTAGCGGGAGGAAGCACAGATACGCAGTATTTT	CASGSVAGGSTDTQYF
TRBD2	once	TRBV7-9	TRBJ2-2	TGTGCCAGCAGCTTCTCGACTAGCGGGCTTGGCGGGGAGCTGTTTTTT	CASSFSTSGLGGELFF
TRBD2	-	TRBV5-5	TRBJ2-5	TGTGCCAGCGGACTAGCAGTGTACCAAGAGACCCAGTACTTC	CASGLAVYQETQYF
TRBD1	-	TRBV11-2	TRBJ2-1	TGTGCCAGCAGCCCCCGACAGGGGGCCTATGAGCAGTTCTTC	CASSPRQGAYEQFF
-	-	TRBV28	TRBJ1-5	TGTGCCAGCAGTTTAGACGGGGGGGATCAGCCCCAGCATTTT	CASSLDGGDQPQHF
-	-	TRBV9	TRBJ2-1	TGTGCCAGCAGTCCTAACGGGAGTCCCTACAATGAGCAGTTCTTC	CASSPNGSPYNEQFF
TRBD1	-	TRBV2	TRBJ1-1	TGTGCCAGCAGTGAGGACAGGGAGGACACTGAAGCTTTCTTT	CASSEDREDTEAFF
-	-	TRBV6-5	TRBJ1-2	TGTGCCAGCAGGAGGTCCACGAACTATGGCTACACCTTC	CASRRSTNYGYTF
TRBD1	-	TRBV27	TRBJ1-2	TGTGCCAGCAGTCGGGGACAGGGAGCGACTAACTATGGCTACACCTTC	CASSRGQGATNYGYTF
-	-	TRBV5-1	TRBJ2-1	TGCGCCAGCAGTCCGGGACTCGCGAACAATGAGCAGTTCTTC	CASSPGLANNEQFF
TRBD2	-	TRBV11-2	TRBJ2-1	TGTGCCAGCAGCTCTCGGACTAGCGGGGGGAGGAATGAGCAGTTCTTC	CASSSRTSGGRNEQFF
TRBD1	-	TRBV3-1/TRBV3-2	TRBJ2-5	TGTGCCAGCAGCCAACGAGGGACAGGGGGATCAGAGACCCAGTACTTC	CASSQRGTGGSETQYF
-	-	TRBV19	TRBJ1-5	TGTGCCAGTAGTCCCTCTGGGAGGGGCAATCAGCCCCAGCATTTT	CASSPSGRGNQPQHF
-	-	TRBV30	TRBJ1-5	TGTGCCTGGAGTGTACGGGGGGGCAATCAGCCCCAGCATTTT	CAWSVRGGNQPQHF
-	-	TRBV4-1	TRBJ1-1	TGCGCCAGCAGCCAAAACAACGCGAACACTGAAGCTTTCTTT	CASSQNNANTEAFF
TRBD2	once	TRBV11-2	TRBJ2-7	TGTGCCAGCAGCACGACTAGCGGGAGCATCTACGAGCAGTACTTC	CASSTTSGSIYEQYF
-	-	TRBV7-3	TRBJ2-1	TGTGCCAGCAGCCAACTACCCGTCAGCGGGTTCTCCTACAATGAGCAGTTCTTC	CASSQLPVSGFSYNEQFF
TRBD1	once	TRBV29-1	TRBJ1-2	TGCAGCGTTGGACAGGGGTTTGATGGCTACACCTTC	CSVGQGFDGYTF
-	-	TRBV15	TRBJ1-2	TGTGCCACCAGCAGAGATGCTAACTACCCTAAGGATGGCTACACCTTC	CATSRDANYPKDGYTF
-	few	TRBV20-1	TRBJ1-1	TGCAGTGCTGGACAGAACACTGAAGCTTTCTTT	CSAGQNTEAFF
-	once	TRBV5-1	TRBJ1-1	TGCGCCAGCAGCTCACAGGGAGGGGGCACTGAAGCTTTCTTT	CASSSQGGGTEAFF
-	-	TRBV19	TRBJ1-4	TGTGCCAGTAGTAGTCAGACAGTATTACTCGCAACTAATGAAAAACTGTTTTTT	CASSSQTVLLATNEKLFF
TRBD1	-	TRBV7-9	TRBJ1-2	TGTGCCAGCAGCTTCGGGACAGGGGTCGGCTACACCTTC	CASSFGTGVGYTF
TRBD1	-	TRBV10-3	TRBJ2-2	TGTGCCATCTCGGGGACAGGGGGCACCGGGGAGCTGTTTTTT	CAISGTGGTGELFF
-	-	TRBV27	TRBJ2-3	TGTGCCAGCAGCCCCTCGGCCCCTACCGGGACTAGCACAGATACGCAGTATTTT	CASSPSAPTGTSTDTQYF
TRBD2	once	TRBV19	TRBJ2-2	TGTGCCAGTAGTATCTCACTAGCGCCCGCCGGGGAGCTGTTTTTT	CASSISLAPAGELFF
-	-	TRBV5-5	TRBJ1-1	TGTGCCAGCAGCTTGGCAGGGCATACTGAAGCTTTCTTT	CASSLAGHTEAFF
TRBD1	-	TRBV30	TRBJ2-7	TGTGCCTGGAGTAAGACAGGGGAGACCTACGAGCAGTACTTC	CAWSKTGETYEQYF